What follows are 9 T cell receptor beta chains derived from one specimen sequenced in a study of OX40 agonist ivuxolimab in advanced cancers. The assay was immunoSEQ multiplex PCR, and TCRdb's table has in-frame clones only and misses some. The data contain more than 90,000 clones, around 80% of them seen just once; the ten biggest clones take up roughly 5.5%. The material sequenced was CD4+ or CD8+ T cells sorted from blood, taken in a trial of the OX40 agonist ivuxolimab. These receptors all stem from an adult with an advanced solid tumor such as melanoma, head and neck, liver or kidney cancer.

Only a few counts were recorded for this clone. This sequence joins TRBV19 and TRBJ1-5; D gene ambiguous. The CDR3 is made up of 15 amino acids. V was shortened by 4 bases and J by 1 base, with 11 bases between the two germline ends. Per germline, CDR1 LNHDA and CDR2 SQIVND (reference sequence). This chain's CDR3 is CASSKGSSSNQPQHF. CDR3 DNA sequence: TGTGCCAGTAGTAAGGGCTCATCAAGCAATCAGCCCCAGCATTTT.

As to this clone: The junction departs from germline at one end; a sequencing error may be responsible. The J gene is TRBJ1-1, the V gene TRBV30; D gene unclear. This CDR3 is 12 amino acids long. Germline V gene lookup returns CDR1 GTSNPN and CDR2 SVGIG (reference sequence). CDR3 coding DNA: TGTGCCGGGAGCCACATGAACACTGAAGCTTTCTTT. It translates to CAGSHMNTEAFF.

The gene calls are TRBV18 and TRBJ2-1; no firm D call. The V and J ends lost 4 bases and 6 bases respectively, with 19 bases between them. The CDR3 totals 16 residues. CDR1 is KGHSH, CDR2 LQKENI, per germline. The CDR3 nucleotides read TGTGCCAGCTCACTTTCTGCCCCGGGCGGACGCAATGAGCAGTTCTTC. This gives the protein CASSLSAPGGRNEQFF.

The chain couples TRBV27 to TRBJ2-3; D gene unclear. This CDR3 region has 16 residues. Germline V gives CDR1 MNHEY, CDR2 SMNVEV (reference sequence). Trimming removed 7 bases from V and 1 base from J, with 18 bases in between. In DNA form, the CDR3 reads TGTGCCAGCAAGCTCCGAACCGCCCCAGGCACAGATACGCAGTATTTT. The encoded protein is CASKLRTAPGTDTQYF.

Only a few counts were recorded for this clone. CDR3 amino acids: CASSLAAGNTEAFF. The CDR3 DNA sequence: TGCGCCAGCAGCTTGGCCGCCGGAAACACTGAAGCTTTCTTT. The chain is built from TRBV5-1 and TRBJ1-1; D gene unclear. This CDR3 has 14 residues. Germline V lookup: CDR1 SGHRS, CDR2 YFSETQ. The V and J ends lost 0 bases and 2 bases respectively, with 8 bases between them. The full variable domain, rest sourced from reference TRBV5-1 and TRBJ1-1, is KAGVTQTPRYLIKTRGQQVTLSCSPISGHRSVSWYQQTPGQGLQFLFEYFSETQRNKGNFPGRFSGRQFSNSRSEMNVSTLELGDSALYLCASSLAAGNTEAFFGQGTRLTVV.

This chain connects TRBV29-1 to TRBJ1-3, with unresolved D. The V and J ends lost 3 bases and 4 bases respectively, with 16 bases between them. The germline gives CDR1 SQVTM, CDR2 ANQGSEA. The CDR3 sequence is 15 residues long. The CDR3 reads CSVEPYKETGNTIYF. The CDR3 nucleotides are TGCAGCGTTGAGCCCTACAAAGAGACGGGAAACACCATATATTTT.

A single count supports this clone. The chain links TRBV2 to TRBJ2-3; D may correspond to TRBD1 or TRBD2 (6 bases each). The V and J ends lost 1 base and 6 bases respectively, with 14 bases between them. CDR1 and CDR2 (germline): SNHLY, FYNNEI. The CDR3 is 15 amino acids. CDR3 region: CASSEGLGGSDTQYF. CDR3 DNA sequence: TGTGCCAGCAGTGAAGGGTTAGGGGGGTCGGATACGCAGTATTTT.

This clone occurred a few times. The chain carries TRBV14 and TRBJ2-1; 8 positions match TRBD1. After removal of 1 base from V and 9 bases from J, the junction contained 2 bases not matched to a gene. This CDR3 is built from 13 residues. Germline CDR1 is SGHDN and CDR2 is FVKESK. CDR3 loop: CASSQGQGIEQFF. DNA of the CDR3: TGTGCCAGCAGCCAAGGACAGGGGATTGAGCAGTTCTTC.

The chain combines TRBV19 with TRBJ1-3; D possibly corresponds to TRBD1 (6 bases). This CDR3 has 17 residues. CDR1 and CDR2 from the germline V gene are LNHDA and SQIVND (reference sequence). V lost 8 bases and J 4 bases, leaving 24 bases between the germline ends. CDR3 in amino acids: CASRWGGFGSDGNTIYF. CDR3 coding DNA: TGTGCCAGTCGCTGGGGGGGCTTCGGCTCTGACGGAAACACCATATATTTT.